The clone carrying this T cell receptor beta chain was detected ten times or more. Antigen: not known. The source of the sample is a study of tumor-infiltrating lymphocytes in primary liver carcinoma. Study findings and constraints: Relative to blood, tumors carried a significantly larger fraction of the repertoire in their top 250 clones (p = 0.039).

The CDR3 length is 14 residues. In germline, CDR1 is SGHDN, CDR2 FVKESK. The V and J ends lost 1 base and 0 bases respectively, with 6 bases between them. The investigators made TCR beta cDNA from roughly 0.45 ug total RNA, using a constant-region primer. Slightly modified ARM-PCR served as the procedure for the TCR beta libraries. These libraries came from three rounds of nested multiplex PCR. It was with TRBV1-TRBV30 forward primers and a C-beta reverse primer that the first two PCR rounds were run, at around 10 cycles each. A single record per CDR3 protein comes from TCRdb applying MiXCR to the multiplex PCR reads. Seen here are approximately 300,000 distinct CDR3 sequences, 55% to 65% observed once, and the top ten hold roughly 8.9%. Germline DNA was extracted too, while blood RNA derived from unsorted whole blood.

This TCR was sampled from a middle-aged man with primary liver carcinoma and hepatitis B virus infection. The rearrangement joins TRBV14 to TRBJ1-1; D gene uncertain. What was sequenced was peripheral blood. The CDR3, as DNA: TGTGCCAGCAGCCAAGGAATGATGAACACTGAAGCTTTCTTT. Protein product: CASSQGMMNTEAFF.